This entry features one T cell receptor (beta chain) sequence. The data were taken from a study of shared clonotypes between healthy human individuals. Turning to the study itself: Three plates were used per donor for CD4 naive, three for CD4 memory, two for CD8 naive and one for CD8 memory.

Into CD45RA+ naive and CD45RA-negative memory subsets, the CD4+ cells were split. The CDR3 sequence is 16 residues long. V shed 2 bases, J shed 7 bases, and the junction held 9 bases outside the gene matches. Germline assignment: CDR1 SEHNR and CDR2 FQNEAQ (reference sequence). Replicate sorted-subset PCRs were loaded with around 200 ng DNA, about 30,000 T cell genomes. Profiling relied on immunoSEQ multiplex PCR, and the TCRdb table lists in-frame clones only, not all of them. The table has over 950,000 clones, approximately 75% seen once. The sequenced sample was memory CD4+ T cells from PBMCs. Subset noted: CD45RA-negative fraction. The receptor comes from a man between 18 and 35 years old in good health. Some clones in this sample may be carry-over from other donors' samples. The J gene is TRBJ2-1, the V gene TRBV7-9; 9 nucleotides agree with TRBD1. The CDR3 spells CASSLTPGTGPNEQFF. In DNA form, the CDR3 reads TGTGCCAGCAGCTTAACTCCCGGGACAGGGCCAAATGAGCAGTTCTTC. The full variable domain, rest sourced from reference TRBV7-9 and TRBJ2-1, is DTGVSQNPRHKITKRGQNVTFRCDPISEHNRLYWYRQTLGQGPEFLTYFQNEAQLEKSRLLSDRFSAERPKGSFSTLEIQRTEQGDSAMYLCASSLTPGTGPNEQFFGPGTRLTVL.